Below, one T cell receptor (beta chain) is given with its context. This entry is derived from a study of blood T cell repertoires in COVID-19. Study at large: From the United States, Italy and Spain came samples of acute and convalescent COVID-19.

In the source study's methods: Reference gene primer amplification in the assay estimated nucleated cell counts. The repertoire was sequenced with immunoSEQ multiplex PCR; TCRdb's copy has only in-frame clones and lacks some. V and J calls and clone size are copied from that table; D and trimming were computed from the DNA. The sample carries approximately 390,000 clones, roughly 88% recorded once. CDR1 is MGHDK, CDR2 SYGVNS, per germline. The CDR3 length is 14 residues. J was trimmed by 0 bases and V by 8 bases; bases with no gene match: 5. Material: PBMCs or T cells enriched from blood (not recorded which). This clonotype originated in a woman in her thirties or forties with acute COVID-19. The chain couples TRBV25-1 to TRBJ2-7; TRBD1 matches at 9 bases. The CDR3, as DNA: TGTGCCAGCGGTCGGACAGGGGACTCCTACGAGCAGTACTTC. This translates into CASGRTGDSYEQYF.